Only one count was recorded for the clone carrying this T cell receptor beta chain. The germline V and J ends were trimmed by 1 base and 7 bases, with 11 bases remaining between them. Germline assignment: CDR1 MGHDK and CDR2 SYGVNS. The CDR3 consists of 14 residues. The source of the sample is a study of blood T cell repertoires in COVID-19. About the research overall: Acute and convalescent COVID-19 samples came from the United States, Italy and Spain. In each case, the material was cDNA or gDNA derived from T cells, B-cell-depleted T cells, or PBMCs.

TCRdb's copy holds only in-frame clones and misses some; the assay was immunoSEQ multiplex PCR. The table shows about 54,000 clones, with 81% occurring only once. The specimen was peripheral blood. The chain has TRBV25-1 and TRBJ1-5; D is undetermined. The sequence was obtained from a woman aged 60-75 years with acute or convalescent COVID-19. CDR3 sequence reads: CASSEWGGDQPQHF. CDR3 DNA sequence: TGTGCCAGCAGTGAATGGGGAGGAGACCAGCCCCAGCATTTT.